This passage covers 27 T cell receptor beta chains from one sample sequenced in a study of shared clonotypes between healthy human individuals. Assay: immunoSEQ multiplex PCR; the TCRdb copy retains only in-frame clones and omits some. The table records 600,000 to 750,000 clones, 72% of them present only once. The sample comprised memory CD4+ T cells sorted from blood. Subset specified: CD45RA-negative fraction. Receptors originate from a woman aged 30 to 39 in good health.

This chain joins TRBV5-4 and TRBJ1-2; unclear D gene. This CDR3 has 15 amino acids. Germline V gene lookup returns CDR1 SGHNT and CDR2 YYREEE (reference sequence). V was pared by 3 bases and J by 2 bases, with 14 bases between. The CDR3, as DNA: TGTGCCAGCAGCTATCCAAGCGGGGAAAACTATGGCTACACCTTC. It yields the protein CASSYPSGENYGYTF.

This rearrangement joins TRBV10-1 to TRBJ2-2, with 10 bases matching TRBD1. Germline-derived CDR1 and CDR2 are WNHNN and SYGVQD (reference sequence). The CDR3 runs 15 residues. The V gene end was trimmed by 6 bases and the J gene end by 2 bases; junction bases not matched to a gene: 3. CDR3 DNA: TGCGCCAGCAGGAGGGACAGGGGTAACACCGGGGAGCTGTTTTTT. It codes for CASRRDRGNTGELFF.

The rearrangement links TRBV10-2 to TRBJ2-1; 10 bases fit TRBD2. Germline V lookup: CDR1 WSHSY, CDR2 SAAADI. The CDR3 runs 15 residues. V dropped 6 bases and J dropped 0; count of bases not matched to a gene: 2. CDR3 nucleotides: TGCGCCAGCAGAACTAGCGGGACCTCCTACAATGAGCAGTTCTTC. This codes for CASRTSGTSYNEQFF.

The chain has TRBV7-9 and TRBJ1-2, with 10 bases aligning to TRBD1. Trimming at V came to 0 bases and at J to 4 bases, leaving 5 bases not matched to a gene. The CDR3 runs 16 residues. Per germline, CDR1 SEHNR and CDR2 FQNEAQ (reference sequence). This CDR3 reads CASSLAGDRGLYGYTF. The CDR3 coding sequence is TGTGCCAGCAGCTTAGCCGGGGACAGGGGACTCTATGGCTACACCTTC.

This chain links TRBV20-1 with TRBJ2-7; no firm D call. Looked up from germline, CDR1 is DFQATT and CDR2 is SNEGSKA (reference sequence). Trimming pared 2 bases from V and 5 bases from J, leaving 4 bases between. The CDR3 spans 10 residues. The CDR3 DNA follows: TGCAGTGCTAGACGGGACGAGCAGTACTTC. This translates into CSARRDEQYF.

This sequence joins TRBV4-1 and TRBJ2-5; TRBD2 agrees at 9 bases. Trimming cost V 0 bases and J 4 bases; bases outside gene matches: 12. The CDR3 length is 18 residues. Germline CDR1 reads MGHRA; CDR2 reads YSYEKL. The CDR3 nucleotides are TGCGCCAGCAGCCAAGACTCCCCAGAGGTAGCGGGAGTAGAGACCCAGTACTTC. Amino acid sequence: CASSQDSPEVAGVETQYF.

The J gene is TRBJ2-5, the V gene TRBV5-1; 14 bases align to TRBD2. CDR1 is SGHRS, CDR2 YFSETQ, per germline. V was pared by 1 base and J by 5 bases, with 10 bases of the junction left unmatched. This CDR3 comprises 18 residues. The CDR3 loop reads CASSLPGLAGARRETQYF. CDR3 DNA sequence: TGCGCCAGCAGCTTGCCGGGACTAGCGGGAGCGCGCCGGGAGACCCAGTACTTC.

This clone has more than one count but fewer than ten. The rearrangement joins TRBV7-9 to TRBJ1-5; D gene uncertain. CDR3 size: 13 residues. With 2 bases removed from V and 3 bases from J, the gap between germline ends came to 5 bases. Germline values: CDR1 SEHNR, CDR2 FQNEAQ (reference sequence). CDR3 residues: CASSLYDNQPQHF. The DNA for the CDR3 is TGTGCCAGCAGCTTATACGACAATCAGCCCCAGCATTTT.

This chain joins TRBV28 and TRBJ2-1; 8 nucleotides line up with TRBD2. Germline CDR1 is MDHEN and CDR2 is SYDVKM. The CDR3 runs 13 residues. Trimming took 6 bases from V and 4 from J; bases not matched to a gene: 2. The DNA of the CDR3 is TGTGCCAGCAGGACTAGCGATTACAATGAGCAGTTCTTC. This gives the protein CASRTSDYNEQFF. Combining the CDR3 with reference TRBV28 and TRBJ2-1 gives the whole variable domain DVKVTQSSRYLVKRTGEKVFLECVQDMDHENMFWYRQDPGLGLRLIYFSYDVKMKEKGDIPEGYSVSREKKERFSLILESASTNQTSMYLCASRTSDYNEQFFGPGTRLTVL.

This clone appeared once. This sequence joins TRBV7-2 and TRBJ2-5, with D possibly being TRBD1 or TRBD2 (5 bases each). The J call may be in error: the DNA end matches TRBJ2-7 better. Germline CDR1 SGHTA, CDR2 FQGNSA. CDR3 length equals 14 residues. The DNA of the CDR3 is TGTGCCAGCAGAGGGAGAAGGGGCGCCTACGAGCAGTACTTC. Translating it yields CASRGRRGAYEQYF.

CDR3 protein: CASSIRRRSGLLYNEQFF. The CDR3 nucleotides are TGTGCCAGTAGTATAAGGAGGAGGTCAGGGTTGTTGTACAATGAGCAGTTCTTC. The genes are TRBV19 and TRBJ2-1, with D perhaps assigned TRBD1 or TRBD2 (5 bases each). V shed 2 bases and J shed 4 bases, with 21 bases lying between them. The germline V gene has CDR1 LNHDA and CDR2 SQIVND (reference sequence). The CDR3 extends over 18 amino acids.

The chain is built from TRBV18 and TRBJ2-7; tentatively, D is TRBD2 (5 bases). The CDR3 loop spans 14 amino acids. Deletions cut 0 bases from V and 5 bases from J, with 11 bases between. From germline, CDR1 is KGHSH and CDR2 LQKENI. CDR3 nucleotide sequence: TGTGCCAGCTCACCACCGAGCCTAGCCCACGAGCAGTACTTC. Its translation is CASSPPSLAHEQYF.

This chain joins TRBV23-1 and TRBJ2-3, with 7 bases lining up with TRBD1. TRBV23-1 is an ORF; its function is uncertain. Trimming at V came to 3 bases and at J to 0 bases, leaving 9 bases not matched to a gene. There are 17 residues in the CDR3. This CDR3 is CASSHPDRPRSTDTQYF. The DNA of the CDR3 is TGCGCCAGCAGTCACCCGGACAGGCCGAGGAGCACAGATACGCAGTATTTT.

V gene TRBV6-5 combines with J gene TRBJ2-5; weak D call: TRBD2 (5 bases). The assigned J gene may be wrong: the sequence end matches TRBJ2-7 better. The CDR3 sequence is 14 residues long. Germline V lookup: CDR1 MNHEY, CDR2 SVGAGI. CDR3 in amino acids: CASNLGWRSYEQYF. CDR3 DNA sequence: TGTGCCAGCAATCTAGGGTGGAGGTCCTACGAGCAGTACTTC.

This clone came up once. The V gene is TRBV11-2, the J gene TRBJ2-4; TRBD1 is a possible D gene (6 bases). This CDR3 has 12 residues. Trimming stripped 3 bases from V and 8 bases from J, with 8 bases between. Germline V gene data show CDR1 as SGHAT and CDR2 as FQNNGV. Here the CDR3 DNA reads TGTGCCAGCAGCTTGTACAGGGACATTCAGTACTTC. The encoded protein is CASSLYRDIQYF.

For the CDR3, the DNA is TGTGCCTGGAGCTTAGCGGGATCGGACGACGAGCAGTACTTC. It yields the protein CAWSLAGSDDEQYF. The chain uses TRBV30 and TRBJ2-7, with 8 bases that match TRBD2. The CDR3 consists of 14 residues. CDR1 GTSNPN and CDR2 SVGIG come from the germline V gene (reference sequence). Trimming removed 3 bases from V and 5 bases from J; junction bases left unmatched: 9. The variable domain in full, with the rest retrieved from reference TRBV30 and TRBJ2-7, is SQTIHQWPATLVQPVGSPLSLECTVEGTSNPNLYWYRQAAGRGLQLLFYSVGIGQISSEVPQNLSASRPQDRQFILSSKKLLLSDSGFYLCAWSLAGSDDEQYFGPGTRLTVT.

Notes on this clone: The same CDR3 can be traced to other DNA sequences in this sample. The CDR3 sequence: CASSPGENQPQHF. The DNA of the CDR3 is TGTGCCAGCTCACCGGGAGAGAATCAGCCCCAGCATTTT. The chain joins TRBV18 to TRBJ1-5, with D unclear. This CDR3 region has 13 residues. The V and J ends lost 3 bases and 4 bases respectively, with 7 bases between them. Germline V lookup: CDR1 KGHSH, CDR2 LQKENI.

V gene TRBV19 combines with J gene TRBJ2-7; 7 nucleotides line up with TRBD2. The CDR3 covers 14 residues. V dropped 6 bases and J dropped 2; count of bases not matched to a gene: 7. Germline CDR1 and CDR2: LNHDA and SQIVND (reference sequence). The chain's CDR3 is CASRGSGLPYEQYF. The CDR3 DNA reads TGTGCCAGTAGGGGATCGGGACTACCCTACGAGCAGTACTTC. The complete variable domain, with remaining parts taken from reference TRBV19 and TRBJ2-7, reads DGGITQSPKYLFRKEGQNVTLSCEQNLNHDAMYWYRQDPGQGLRLIYYSQIVNDFQKGDIAEGYSVSREKKESFPLTVTSAQKNPTAFYLCASRGSGLPYEQYFGPGTRLTVT.

The V gene is TRBV28, the J gene TRBJ2-7; 7 nucleotides line up with TRBD1. The CDR3 is made up of 14 amino acids. V was pared by 6 bases and J by 2 bases, with 7 bases of the junction left unmatched. CDR1 and CDR2 (germline): MDHEN, SYDVKM. CDR3 residues: CASSSGTDPYEQYF. CDR3 nucleotides: TGTGCCAGCAGCTCCGGGACAGATCCCTACGAGCAGTACTTC.

This clone came up a few times. V and J are TRBV11-2 and TRBJ1-1, with 8 positions matching TRBD1. Germline CDR1 reads SGHAT; CDR2 reads FQNNGV. CDR3 size: 14 residues. After removal of 4 bases from V and 4 bases from J, the junction contained 5 bases not matched to a gene. For the CDR3, the DNA is TGTGCCAGCAGCTCACAGGGGGGTGGCACTGAAGCTTTCTTT. Encoded protein: CASSSQGGGTEAFF.

Concerning this clone: The likely explanation is a read error, given a far larger clone one base away. This CDR3 is also generated by other DNA sequences in the sample. V usage is TRBV6-5 and J usage is TRBJ2-7; the D call may be TRBD1 or TRBD2 (6 bases each). CDR3 size: 15 residues. The germline V gene has CDR1 MNHEY and CDR2 SVGAGI. CDR3 sequence reads: CASSYSGGGSYEQYF. As DNA, the CDR3 is TGTGCCAGCAGTTACTCGGGGGGCGGTTCTTACGAACAGTACTTC.

The genes are TRBV7-9 and TRBJ1-1; D is ambiguous. The germline CDR1 and CDR2 sequences are SEHNR and FQNEAQ (reference sequence). The CDR3 runs to 10 residues. Trimming took 5 bases from V and 6 from J, leaving 4 bases between them. The CDR3 DNA reads TGTGCCAGCAGCGGGCCTGAAGCTTTCTTT. It specifies CASSGPEAFF.

The V gene is TRBV11-2, the J gene TRBJ2-3, with 8 bases identical to TRBD1. V was clipped by 0 bases and J by 0 bases; unmatched bases: 11. The CDR3 sequence is 19 residues long. CDR1 and CDR2 (germline): SGHAT, FQNNGV. In DNA, the CDR3 is TGTGCCAGCAGCTTAGATCGGCCCCTAAGGACAGGGAGCACAGATACGCAGTATTTT. Its protein product is CASSLDRPLRTGSTDTQYF.

The chain uses TRBV11-2 and TRBJ1-1, with a possible D match to TRBD1 (6 bases). The CDR3 consists of 19 residues. V lost 4 bases, J lost 2 bases, and 26 bases lay in between. In germline, CDR1 is SGHAT, CDR2 FQNNGV. CDR3 DNA: TGTGCCAGCAGCTCCCGCTGGGGGGGCAGGGGAGGTGGTAACACTGAAGCTTTCTTT. This codes for CASSSRWGGRGGGNTEAFF.

This clone was observed once. V gene TRBV5-1 combines with J gene TRBJ2-3; 16 positions agree with TRBD2. The CDR3 contains 19 residues. V was clipped by 7 bases and J by 3 bases; unmatched bases: 14. CDR1 and CDR2 from the germline V gene are SGHRS and YFSETQ. CDR3 protein: CASRMRGLAGGRGTDTQYF. CDR3 bases: TGCGCCAGCCGGATGCGGGGACTAGCGGGAGGGAGGGGAACAGATACGCAGTATTTT.

As concerns this clone: Other DNA sequences in the sample encode the same CDR3. The chain employs TRBV7-9 and TRBJ2-3; 11 positions agree with TRBD2. Germline-derived CDR1 and CDR2 are SEHNR and FQNEAQ (reference sequence). This CDR3 comprises 15 residues. V shed 5 bases, J shed 0 bases, and the junction held 1 base outside the gene matches. The CDR3 coding sequence is TGTGCCAGCAGCCGGACTAGCGGGAGCACAGATACGCAGTATTTT. The encoded protein is CASSRTSGSTDTQYF.

The chain is built from TRBV7-3 and TRBJ2-7; D call uncertain. CDR1 and CDR2 from the germline V gene are SGHTA and FQGTGA. Trimming took off 5 bases at V and 2 bases at J, with 13 bases between the two ends. The length of the CDR3 is 14 residues. The CDR3 protein is CASSDRTPPYEQYF. CDR3 in DNA: TGTGCCAGCAGCGACCGGACCCCGCCCTACGAGCAGTACTTC.